What follows is one T cell receptor beta chain and its context. What it binds is unknown. This sample was included in a study of shared clonotypes between healthy human individuals. Study-level points and caveats: In general, naive subsets displayed greater estimated richness than memory subsets did.

The assay ran at deep level. Here immunoSEQ multiplex PCR was the method, and the copy in TCRdb shows in-frame clones only, minus some. The data contain millions of clones, around 96% of them singletons. Germline CDR1 and CDR2: SEHNR and FQNEAQ (reference sequence). The CDR3 runs to 12 residues. Deletions cut 5 bases from V and 4 bases from J, with 9 bases between. In the naive CD8 group, cells lacked CD45RO and were positively selected for CCR7, so terminally differentiated effector memory CD45RA+ cells were left out. This TCR derives from a man aged 18 to 30 in good health. Material: naive CD8+ T cells sorted from blood. The chain links TRBV7-9 to TRBJ2-7; D gene unclear. The CDR3 nucleotides are TGTGCCAGCAGCACCGTACAGTACGAGCAGTACTTC. This encodes CASSTVQYEQYF.